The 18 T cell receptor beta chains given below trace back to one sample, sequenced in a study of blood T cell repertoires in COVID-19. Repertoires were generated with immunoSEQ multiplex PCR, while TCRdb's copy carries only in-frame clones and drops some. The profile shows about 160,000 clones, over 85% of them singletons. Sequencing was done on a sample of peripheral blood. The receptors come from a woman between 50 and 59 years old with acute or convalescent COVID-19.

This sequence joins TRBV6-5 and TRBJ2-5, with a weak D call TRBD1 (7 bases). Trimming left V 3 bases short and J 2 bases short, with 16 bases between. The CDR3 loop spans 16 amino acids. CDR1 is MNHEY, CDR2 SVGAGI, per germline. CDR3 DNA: TGTGCCAGCAGTTATTTCCGGCAGGGGGGACAAGAGACCCAGTACTTC. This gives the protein CASSYFRQGGQETQYF.

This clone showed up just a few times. The DNA of the CDR3 is TGTGCCAGCAGCTCCGGACTAGCGGGGGGCCCTATCCCCTACGAGCAGTACTTC. It is translated as CASSSGLAGGPIPYEQYF. The chain uses TRBV5-4 and TRBJ2-7, with TRBD2 matching over 14 bases. The junction had 10 bases not matched to a gene; V was cut back by 3 bases and J by 2 bases. The germline CDR1 and CDR2 sequences are SGHNT and YYREEE (reference sequence). This CDR3 comprises 18 residues.

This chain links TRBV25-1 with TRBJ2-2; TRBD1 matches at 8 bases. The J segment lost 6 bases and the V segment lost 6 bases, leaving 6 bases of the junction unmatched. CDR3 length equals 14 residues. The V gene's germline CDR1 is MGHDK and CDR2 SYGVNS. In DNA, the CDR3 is TGTGCCAGCAGCAAACAGGGGGTACCCGGGGAGCTGTTTTTT. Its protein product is CASSKQGVPGELFF.

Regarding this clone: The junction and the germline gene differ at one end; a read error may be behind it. CDR3 region: CASSQDRLEAQYF. The CDR3 DNA reads TGTGCCAGCAGCCAGGACAGGTTAGAGGCCCAGTACTTC. The chain employs TRBV6-5 and TRBJ2-5; 7 nucleotides align to TRBD1. Germline assignment: CDR1 MNHEY and CDR2 SVGAGI. The CDR3 totals 13 residues.

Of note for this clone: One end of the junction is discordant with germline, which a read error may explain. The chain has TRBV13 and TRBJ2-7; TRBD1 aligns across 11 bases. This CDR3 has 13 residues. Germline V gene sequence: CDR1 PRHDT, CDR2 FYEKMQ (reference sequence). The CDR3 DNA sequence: TGTGCCAGCACCTTAGGACAGGGGGCGGAGCAGTACTTC. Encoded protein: CASTLGQGAEQYF.

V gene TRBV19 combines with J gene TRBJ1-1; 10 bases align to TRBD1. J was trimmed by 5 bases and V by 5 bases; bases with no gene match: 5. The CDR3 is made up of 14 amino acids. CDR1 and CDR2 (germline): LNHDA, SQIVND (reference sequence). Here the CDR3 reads CASSYGQGGTEAFF. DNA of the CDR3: TGTGCCAGTAGTTACGGACAGGGGGGAACTGAAGCTTTCTTT.

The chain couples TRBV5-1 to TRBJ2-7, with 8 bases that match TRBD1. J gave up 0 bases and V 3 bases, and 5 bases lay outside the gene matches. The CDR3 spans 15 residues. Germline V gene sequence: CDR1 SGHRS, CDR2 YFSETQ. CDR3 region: CASSSPGQDSYEQYF. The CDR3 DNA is TGCGCCAGCAGCTCCCCGGGACAGGACTCCTACGAGCAGTACTTC. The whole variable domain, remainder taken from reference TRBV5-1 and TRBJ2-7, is KAGVTQTPRYLIKTRGQQVTLSCSPISGHRSVSWYQQTPGQGLQFLFEYFSETQRNKGNFPGRFSGRQFSNSRSEMNVSTLELGDSALYLCASSSPGQDSYEQYFGPGTRLTVT.

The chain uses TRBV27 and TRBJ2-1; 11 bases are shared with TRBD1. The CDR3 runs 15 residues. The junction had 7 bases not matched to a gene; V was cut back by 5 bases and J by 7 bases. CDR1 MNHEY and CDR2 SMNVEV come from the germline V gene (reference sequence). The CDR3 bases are TGTGCCAGCAGTCAAGGGACAGGGGGGTTGAATGAGCAGTTCTTC. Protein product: CASSQGTGGLNEQFF.

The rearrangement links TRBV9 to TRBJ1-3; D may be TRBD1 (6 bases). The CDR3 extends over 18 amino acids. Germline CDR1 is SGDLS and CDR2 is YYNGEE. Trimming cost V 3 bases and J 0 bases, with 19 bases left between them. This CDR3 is CASSESPGGAASGNTIYF. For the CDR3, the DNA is TGTGCCAGCAGCGAGTCCCCCGGGGGGGCCGCCTCTGGAAACACCATATATTTT.

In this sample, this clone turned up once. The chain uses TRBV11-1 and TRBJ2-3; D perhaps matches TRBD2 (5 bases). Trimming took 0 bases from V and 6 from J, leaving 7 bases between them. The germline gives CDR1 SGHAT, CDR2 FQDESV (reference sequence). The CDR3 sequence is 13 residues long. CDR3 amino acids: CASSLAPGDTQYF. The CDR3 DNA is TGTGCCAGCAGCTTAGCGCCGGGGGATACGCAGTATTTT.

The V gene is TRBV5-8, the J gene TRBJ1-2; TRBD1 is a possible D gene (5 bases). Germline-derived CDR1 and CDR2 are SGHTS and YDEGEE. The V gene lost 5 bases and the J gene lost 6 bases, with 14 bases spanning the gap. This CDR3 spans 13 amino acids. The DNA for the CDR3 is TGTGCCAGCAGTCTTACAGGTTGGGATGGCTACACCTTC. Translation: CASSLTGWDGYTF.

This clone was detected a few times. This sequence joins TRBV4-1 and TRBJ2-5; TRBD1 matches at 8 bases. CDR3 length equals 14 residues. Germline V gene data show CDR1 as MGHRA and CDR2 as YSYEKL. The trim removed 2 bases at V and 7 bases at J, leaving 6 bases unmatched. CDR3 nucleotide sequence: TGCGCCAGCAGCCAACCAGGGGGCCTGGCGACCCAGTACTTC. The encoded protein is CASSQPGGLATQYF.

The CDR3 is CASSGTHSSYNQPQHF. The CDR3 nucleotides are TGTGCCAGCAGTGGCACTCACAGTTCATACAATCAGCCCCAGCATTTT. V gene TRBV28 combines with J gene TRBJ1-5, with D uncertain. In germline, CDR1 is MDHEN, CDR2 SYDVKM. The CDR3 runs to 16 residues. V gave up 5 bases and J gave up 3 bases, with 17 bases separating them.

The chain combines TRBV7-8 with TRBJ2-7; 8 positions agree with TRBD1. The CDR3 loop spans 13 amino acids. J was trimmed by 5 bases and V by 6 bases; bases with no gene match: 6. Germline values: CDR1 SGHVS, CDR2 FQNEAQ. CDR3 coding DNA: TGTGCCAGCAGTCTGGACAGGGCCAACGAGCAGTACTTC. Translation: CASSLDRANEQYF.

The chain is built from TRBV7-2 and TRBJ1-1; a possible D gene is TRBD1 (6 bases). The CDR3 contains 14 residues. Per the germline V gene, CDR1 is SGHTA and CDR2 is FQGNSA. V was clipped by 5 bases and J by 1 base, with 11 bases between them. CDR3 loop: CASSPDRANTEAFF. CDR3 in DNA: TGTGCCAGCAGCCCGGACAGAGCGAACACTGAAGCTTTCTTT.

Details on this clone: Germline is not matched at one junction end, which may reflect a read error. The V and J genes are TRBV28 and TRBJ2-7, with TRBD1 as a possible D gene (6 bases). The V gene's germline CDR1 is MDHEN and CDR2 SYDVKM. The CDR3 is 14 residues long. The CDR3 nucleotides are TGTGCCAGCAAAGGACAGCAGTTCTCCTACAAGCAGTACTTC. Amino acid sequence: CASKGQQFSYKQYF.

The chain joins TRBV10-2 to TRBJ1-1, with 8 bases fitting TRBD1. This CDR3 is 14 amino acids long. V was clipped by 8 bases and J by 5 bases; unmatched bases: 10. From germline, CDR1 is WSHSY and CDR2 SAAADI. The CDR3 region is CASGTGRRWTEAFF. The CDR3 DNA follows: TGCGCCAGCGGGACAGGAAGAAGGTGGACTGAAGCTTTCTTT.

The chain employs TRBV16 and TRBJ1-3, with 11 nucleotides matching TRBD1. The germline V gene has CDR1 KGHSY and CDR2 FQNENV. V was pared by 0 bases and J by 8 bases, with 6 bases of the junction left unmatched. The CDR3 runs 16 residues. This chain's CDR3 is CASSQSKDRGQDTIYF. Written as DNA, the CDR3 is TGTGCCAGCAGCCAATCGAAGGACAGGGGGCAAGACACCATATATTTT.